What follows is one T cell receptor (beta chain) and its context. Per the original methods: Counts of nucleated cells, estimated from reference gene primer amplification, were obtained. TCRdb keeps only in-frame clones here, not all; method: immunoSEQ multiplex PCR. V and J calls plus clone size are reproduced from that table; the DNA served to infer D and trimming. Of some 150,000 clones detected, 75% to 90% appear once; the ten largest clones hold 3.5% to 5%. Germline CDR1 reads MNHEY; CDR2 reads SVGAGI. V lost 4 bases to trimming and J lost 2 bases, with 12 bases between them. CDR3 length: 15 residues. These data come from a study of blood T cell repertoires in COVID-19. For the study at large: Sites in the United States, Italy and Spain provided acute and convalescent COVID-19 samples. Sample material is recorded as cDNA or gDNA derived from T cells, B-cell-depleted T cells, or PBMCs.

This clonotype was sampled from a woman aged 60-70 years with active or convalescent COVID-19. The genes are TRBV6-5 and TRBJ1-5; maybe TRBD1 (5 bases). Material for sequencing was peripheral blood. The CDR3 reads CASSSGGAGNQPQHF. CDR3 in DNA: TGTGCCAGCAGTTCCGGGGGTGCGGGCAATCAGCCCCAGCATTTT.